These 17 T cell receptor beta chains share one sample of origin, sequenced in a study of CD8 T cells in Susac syndrome. RNA in amounts of roughly 0.5 to 1 ug was reverse transcribed with random hexamers. TCRdb analysed the immunoSEQ multiplex PCR reads with MiXCR anew, one entry per CDR3 protein. Found here are about 400,000 distinct CDR3 sequences, more than 70% of them singletons; the top ten hold approximately 0.12%. The sequenced sample was CD8+ T cells from PBMCs. These receptors originate from a human donor with multiple sclerosis.

V usage is TRBV3-1 and J usage is TRBJ2-3; 12 nucleotides agree with TRBD2. The germline V gene has CDR1 LGHDT and CDR2 YNNKEL (reference sequence). The length of the CDR3 is 16 residues. Trimming cost V 4 bases and J 4 bases; bases outside gene matches: 6. CDR3 residues: CASSLLTSGGPDTQYF. The CDR3, as DNA: TGTGCCAGCAGCCTCCTGACTAGCGGGGGCCCAGATACGCAGTATTTT.

The CDR3 nucleotides read TGTGCCATCAGCCGGGACAGGGGCCTCTCCTACGAGCAGTACTTC. It encodes CAISRDRGLSYEQYF. The chain joins TRBV10-3 to TRBJ2-7, with 10 bases that match TRBD1. V was pared by 6 bases and J by 0 bases, with 5 bases of the junction left unmatched. This CDR3 has 15 residues. Germline V lookup: CDR1 ENHRY, CDR2 SYGVKD.

The rearrangement uses TRBV27 and TRBJ2-7, with D possibly matching TRBD2 (6 bases). The V gene's germline CDR1 is MNHEY and CDR2 SMNVEV (reference sequence). Trimming stripped 1 base from V and 3 bases from J, with 13 bases between. This CDR3 comprises 15 residues. The CDR3 loop is CASSLYSGTIYEQYF. CDR3 nucleotide sequence: TGTGCCAGCAGTTTATATAGCGGAACTATCTACGAGCAGTACTTC.

The chain is built from TRBV7-6 and TRBJ2-3, with 8 bases identical to TRBD2. Germline V gene sequence: CDR1 SGHVS, CDR2 FNYEAQ. The CDR3 is made up of 17 amino acids. With 5 bases clipped from V and 2 bases from J, the junction kept 12 bases outside the gene matches. The CDR3 DNA reads as TGTGCCAGCAGCCTTGCTGATGAGCGGGAGACCACAGATACGCAGTATTTT. Translating it yields CASSLADERETTDTQYF.

With respect to this clonotype: At one end the junction does not follow the germline gene, possibly because of a read error. The rearrangement joins TRBV6-4 to TRBJ2-1, with D tentatively TRBD1 or TRBD2 (5 bases each). The CDR3 covers 18 residues. Germline CDR1 is MRHNA and CDR2 is SNTAGT. The chain's CDR3 is CASSEEGAGISSYNGQFF. CDR3 nucleotide sequence: TGTGCCAGCAGTGAAGAGGGAGCAGGGATTAGCTCCTACAATGGGCAGTTCTTC.

The V call is TRBV6-6, the J call TRBJ2-3; D may correspond to TRBD1 or TRBD2 (6 bases each). CDR1 and CDR2 (germline): MNHNY, SVGAGI (reference sequence). The CDR3 consists of 15 residues. V gave up 0 bases and J gave up 4 bases, with 11 bases separating them. CDR3 in amino acids: CASSYSSGAADTQYF. The CDR3 DNA reads TGTGCCAGCAGTTACTCTTCGGGGGCAGCAGATACGCAGTATTTT.

The chain combines TRBV20-1 with TRBJ2-7; TRBD2 matches at 13 bases. V lost 0 bases and J lost 2; bases outside the gene matches: 4. The CDR3 has 16 residues. Germline V gene sequence: CDR1 DFQATT, CDR2 SNEGSKA (reference sequence). CDR3 region: CSARDFGLAGAYEQYF. The CDR3 DNA reads as TGCAGTGCTAGAGATTTCGGACTAGCGGGAGCCTACGAGCAGTACTTC.

This chain joins TRBV24-1 and TRBJ2-7, with TRBD2 as a possible D gene (5 bases). Deletions cut 1 base from V and 3 bases from J, with 33 bases between. Germline CDR1 KGHDR, CDR2 SFDVKD. The CDR3 sequence is 22 residues long. CDR3 residues: CATSDFLTELRGVRNRRYEQYF. The CDR3 DNA is TGTGCCACCAGTGATTTCTTAACAGAGTTACGGGGAGTAAGAAACCGACGCTACGAGCAGTACTTC.

The genes are TRBV6-6 and TRBJ2-3; D is possibly TRBD1 (6 bases). Trimming shortened V by 5 bases and J by 6 bases, and 15 bases separated the two germline ends. CDR1 and CDR2 from the germline V gene are MNHNY and SVGAGI (reference sequence). The CDR3 loop spans 14 amino acids. The CDR3 DNA is TGTGCCAGCAGTACAGGGAGCCCTTTGGATACGCAGTATTTT. It yields the protein CASSTGSPLDTQYF.

The chain carries TRBV2 and TRBJ1-2; TRBD1 matches at 8 bases. The trim removed 4 bases at V and 6 bases at J, leaving 4 bases unmatched. The V gene's germline CDR1 is SNHLY and CDR2 FYNNEI. The CDR3 is made up of 13 amino acids. The CDR3: CASSGPQGDGYTF. In nucleotides, the CDR3 is TGTGCCAGCAGTGGCCCACAGGGGGATGGCTACACCTTC.

The table lists this clonotype with a few counts. The gene calls are TRBV11-2 and TRBJ2-2; 7 positions match TRBD1. Germline V CDR1 and CDR2: SGHAT, FQNNGV. The CDR3 is 15 residues long. J gave up 0 bases and V 5 bases, and 3 bases lay outside the gene matches. The CDR3 here is CASSNRGPNTGELFF. The CDR3, as DNA: TGTGCCAGCAGCAACAGGGGACCGAACACCGGGGAGCTGTTTTTT.

The chain has TRBV6-5 and TRBJ1-2, with D unclear. The CDR3 runs 13 residues. Germline V gene lookup returns CDR1 MNHEY and CDR2 SVGAGI. V shed 5 bases and J shed 6 bases, with 13 bases lying between them. This chain's CDR3 is CASSLAGIDGYTF. CDR3 DNA: TGTGCCAGCAGTCTCGCGGGGATTGATGGCTACACCTTC.

This chain's CDR3 is CSAHDRDNNNQPQHF. Here the CDR3 DNA reads TGCAGTGCTCATGACAGAGACAACAACAATCAGCCCCAGCATTTT. This chain links TRBV20-1 with TRBJ1-5; possibly TRBD1 for D (5 bases). This CDR3 contains 15 residues. V gave up 5 bases and J gave up 3 bases, with 17 bases separating them. The germline V gene has CDR1 DFQATT and CDR2 SNEGSKA (reference sequence).

This clonotype was picked up a small number of times. CDR3 protein: CASTDYGVYEQYF. For the CDR3, the DNA is TGCGCCAGCACTGACTACGGAGTCTACGAGCAGTACTTC. V usage is TRBV10-2 and J usage is TRBJ2-7, with a tentative D call TRBD2 (5 bases). Germline assignment: CDR1 WSHSY and CDR2 SAAADI. Trimming pared 7 bases from V and 3 bases from J, leaving 13 bases between. The CDR3 spans 13 residues.

The rearrangement joins TRBV10-3 to TRBJ2-2; 11 positions match TRBD2. The CDR3 sequence is 14 residues long. V was pared by 7 bases and J by 5 bases, with 3 bases of the junction left unmatched. CDR1 ENHRY and CDR2 SYGVKD come from the germline V gene. This CDR3 reads CAIKASGGTGELFF. In DNA form, the CDR3 reads TGTGCCATCAAGGCTAGCGGGGGGACCGGGGAGCTGTTTTTT.

This sequence joins TRBV14 and TRBJ2-1; 8 positions match TRBD2. V gave up 0 bases and J gave up 8 bases; unmatched junction bases: 6. CDR3 size: 15 residues. Germline V gene sequence: CDR1 SGHDN, CDR2 FVKESK. The CDR3 region is CASSQEMRGDYEQFF. CDR3 sequence (DNA): TGTGCCAGCAGCCAAGAGATGCGGGGGGACTATGAGCAGTTCTTC.

The V call is TRBV6-5, the J call TRBJ2-3; no definite D call. The CDR3 has 15 residues. Per germline, CDR1 MNHEY and CDR2 SVGAGI. The V and J ends lost 5 bases and 3 bases respectively, with 15 bases between them. This chain's CDR3 is CASSKSPQVTDTQYF. In DNA form, the CDR3 reads TGTGCCAGCAGTAAGTCACCTCAAGTGACAGATACGCAGTATTTT.